This is a list of T cell receptor beta chains from one sample in a study of T-cell reconstitution after alpha-beta-depleted transplantation in children. TCRdb called the PCR reads again in MiXCR, with one record for every CDR3 protein. The table records around 50,000 distinct CDR3 sequences, approximately 52% of them present only once. The sample was peripheral blood, taken before TCRalphabeta/CD19-depleted stem cell transplant. The receptors were gathered from a boy less than two years old with SCID, due to receive a stem cell transplant. Each CDR3 is given with its conserved first and last residue. Fields, in order: D gene, J gene, clone size, V gene, CDR3 DNA, CDR3 protein. A D gene is named only where the DNA matches it firmly. Clone sizes are given selectively: once, few, many, or a class where the clone is expanded.

-	TRBJ2-1	many	TRBV20-1	TGCAGTGCAATTCTCGGGGGTTTTTACAATGAGCAGTTCTTC	CSAILGGFYNEQFF
-	TRBJ2-7	-	TRBV6-1	TGTGCCGGCGGCGGCGGCGTTGCCTACGAGCAGTACTTC	CAGGGGVAYEQYF
TRBD2	TRBJ2-1	few	TRBV5-1	TGCGCCAGCAGCTTGGTCGGACTAGCTTCGCATGAGCAGTTCTTC	CASSLVGLASHEQFF
-	TRBJ2-7	few	TRBV18	TGTGCCAGCTCACCTCTGGCTTACGAGCAGTACTTC	CASSPLAYEQYF
-	TRBJ1-2	many	TRBV2	TGTGCCAGCATTCCAGGGACGGAAGAAATTAACTATGGCTACACCTTC	CASIPGTEEINYGYTF
-	TRBJ1-6	-	TRBV5-1	TGCGCCAGCAGCTTGATGGCCAGGGAAGGAGGTTCACCCCTCCACTTT	CASSLMAREGGSPLHF
-	TRBJ1-5	-	TRBV7-2	TGTGCCAGCAGCTTACAGGGGAACTTAGCTCAGCCCCAGCATTTT	CASSLQGNLAQPQHF
-	TRBJ1-1	-	TRBV5-1	TGCGCCAGCAGCCCGGACAGCATGAACACTGAAGCTTTCTTT	CASSPDSMNTEAFF
-	TRBJ1-1	-	TRBV12-3/TRBV12-4	TGTGCCAGCAGACTACCGACGGCCGATGAAGCTTTCTTT	CASRLPTADEAFF
TRBD2	TRBJ2-3	many	TRBV13	TGTGCCAGCAGCCGACCCATTACTAGCGGGGAGCTTAGCACAGATACGCAGTATTTT	CASSRPITSGELSTDTQYF
-	TRBJ2-7	few	TRBV18	TGTGCCAGCTCACCACGGACAGCGACAAGGGGGAACGAGCAGTACTTC	CASSPRTATRGNEQYF
TRBD2	TRBJ2-2	-	TRBV5-6	TGTGCCAGCAAACATACCGGGACTAGCGGGGGCCTAAGCGACACCGGGGAGCTGTTTTTT	CASKHTGTSGGLSDTGELFF
-	TRBJ2-3	few	TRBV4-3	TGCGCCAGCAGCCCCCGGGGAGAGGCAGATACGCAGTATTTT	CASSPRGEADTQYF